This T cell receptor (beta chain) was identified in a study of T cell repertoires in cytomegalovirus infection. Overall study context: CMV infection and matching HLA type were both indicated by public TCR beta signatures. Study outcomes and limitations: CMV-specific TCR beta clonotypes restricted by HLA-C dominated the ex vivo response. CMV carriers with the relevant HLA were identified by cumulative public TCR beta family frequency.

Each CDR3 protein gets one entry after TCRdb re-called the reads with MiXCR. Here the sample spans 130,000 or so distinct CDR3 sequences, about 6.1% being singletons. As for this clonotype: What it recognizes is unknown.

This CDR3 is built from 15 residues. Trimming left V 4 bases short and J 5 bases short, with 17 bases between. Germline CDR1 is LGHDT and CDR2 is YNNKEL (reference sequence). This TCR derives from a human donor in good health (CMV status not recorded). Some clones in this sample may be carry-over from other donors' samples. The chain carries TRBV3-1 and TRBJ2-5, with D perhaps TRBD1 (6 bases). Material: PBMCs. The CDR3 reads CASSPTGHLPETQYF. CDR3 coding DNA: TGTGCCAGCAGCCCGACGGGACACCTTCCCGAGACCCAGTACTTC.